Below are 5 T cell receptor beta chains sequenced from a single sample in a study of blood T cell repertoires in COVID-19. The protocol was immunoSEQ multiplex PCR, while the TCRdb copy is restricted to in-frame clones and leaves out a portion. The data hold approximately 50,000 clones, with roughly 82% observed a single time. What was sequenced was peripheral blood. These receptors all come from a human donor in a cohort sampled during active COVID-19.

This rearrangement joins TRBV28 to TRBJ2-7, with TRBD1 matching over 7 bases. In germline, CDR1 is MDHEN, CDR2 SYDVKM. The CDR3 covers 14 residues. V lost 5 bases, J lost 5 bases, and 9 bases stayed unmatched. CDR3 sequence (DNA): TGTGCCAGCAGTATACAGGGGCGCGTTAACGAGCAGTACTTC. This codes for CASSIQGRVNEQYF.

This chain connects TRBV11-3 to TRBJ2-3; tentatively, D is TRBD1 or TRBD2 (5 bases each). The CDR3 extends over 12 amino acids. The V end was cut by 5 bases, the J end by 6 bases, with 9 bases between. Germline CDR1 reads SGHNT; CDR2 reads YENEEA. The CDR3 DNA follows: TGTGCCAGCAGCCTAGGGGAGGATACGCAGTATTTT. It is translated as CASSLGEDTQYF.

This sequence joins TRBV6-5 and TRBJ1-3; D uncertain. CDR1 is MNHEY, CDR2 SVGAGI, per germline. The CDR3 covers 14 residues. Trimming left V 7 bases short and J 0 bases short, with 10 bases between. The chain's CDR3 is CASTPTSSGNTIYF. The DNA of the CDR3 is TGTGCCAGCACCCCCACGAGCTCTGGAAACACCATATATTTT.

The chain uses TRBV4-3 and TRBJ2-7; 13 bases are shared with TRBD2. In germline, CDR1 is LGHNA, CDR2 YSLEER. J lost 3 bases, V lost 4 bases, and 0 bases had no gene match. The CDR3 loop spans 14 amino acids. The CDR3 here is CASSRTSGSYEQYF. CDR3 coding DNA: TGCGCCAGCAGCCGGACTAGCGGGAGCTACGAGCAGTACTTC.

The CDR3 nucleotides read TGTGCCAGCTCACCCCGGCCAGCTACAGATAGCTCCTACGAGCAGTACTTC. Its protein product is CASSPRPATDSSYEQYF. The V gene is TRBV18, the J gene TRBJ2-7; D gene ambiguous. V lost 3 bases and J lost 0, with 18 bases in between. Germline V gives CDR1 KGHSH, CDR2 LQKENI. This CDR3 comprises 17 residues.